The 30 T cell receptor beta chains reported below all come from one sample, sequenced in a study of blood T cell repertoires in COVID-19. Assay: immunoSEQ multiplex PCR; the TCRdb copy retains only in-frame clones and omits some. The table has approximately 360,000 clones, over 75% seen once. Sequences were obtained from PBMCs or T cells enriched from blood (not recorded which). These receptor sequences come from a woman aged 30 to 39 with acute COVID-19.

The J gene is TRBJ2-3, the V gene TRBV4-1, with 9 positions matching TRBD2. V was clipped by 3 bases and J by 7 bases; unmatched bases: 11. The CDR3 contains 16 residues. CDR1 MGHRA and CDR2 YSYEKL come from the germline V gene. The CDR3 bases are TGCGCCAGCAGCCAGAACAGCGGGGGGCCCCCCAATACGCAGTATTTT. Protein: CASSQNSGGPPNTQYF.

J is TRBJ1-2 and V is TRBV5-1; 7 nucleotides align to TRBD1. Unmatched junction bases numbered 8, after V lost 3 bases and J lost 3 bases. Germline assignment: CDR1 SGHRS and CDR2 YFSETQ. CDR3 size: 15 residues. The DNA of the CDR3 is TGCGCCAGCAGCTGGAGCGAGGACAGGCACTATGGCTACACCTTC. This encodes CASSWSEDRHYGYTF.

The chain employs TRBV5-1 and TRBJ1-1; a possible D gene is TRBD1 (5 bases). The CDR3 is 14 residues long. Germline values: CDR1 SGHRS, CDR2 YFSETQ. Trimming stripped 4 bases from V and 0 bases from J, with 10 bases between. CDR3 in amino acids: CASSDGHVNTEAFF. CDR3 DNA: TGCGCCAGCAGCGATGGACACGTGAACACTGAAGCTTTCTTT.

This rearrangement joins TRBV7-3 to TRBJ2-3, with TRBD2 identical over 7 bases. V was pared by 3 bases and J by 1 base, with 1 base of the junction left unmatched. This CDR3 has 14 residues. Germline CDR1 is SGHTA and CDR2 is FQGTGA. The CDR3 nucleotides are TGTGCCAGCAGCTTCGCGGGGGGCACAGATACGCAGTATTTT. Its translation is CASSFAGGTDTQYF.

The CDR3 sequence: CASSYTGRAVTEAFF. The DNA for the CDR3 is TGTGCCAGCAGTTACACGGGGAGGGCTGTCACTGAAGCTTTCTTT. The rearrangement links TRBV6-5 to TRBJ1-1; D gene unclear. This CDR3 contains 15 residues. Germline CDR1 reads MNHEY; CDR2 reads SVGAGI. V lost 2 bases, J lost 4 bases, and 14 bases lay in between.

This chain joins TRBV5-1 and TRBJ1-4, with 12 bases fitting TRBD1. This CDR3 contains 14 residues. J gave up 12 bases and V 3 bases, and 6 bases lay outside the gene matches. Per the germline V gene, CDR1 is SGHRS and CDR2 is YFSETQ. This CDR3 reads CASSWPGQGAQLFF. The CDR3 DNA is TGCGCCAGCAGCTGGCCGGGACAGGGGGCCCAACTGTTTTTT.

The chain employs TRBV3-1 (or the pseudogene TRBV3-2) and TRBJ1-6; D uncertain. V dropped 5 bases and J dropped 13 bases, with 15 bases sitting between them. The germline V gene encodes CDR1 LGHDT and CDR2 YNNKEL (reference sequence). The CDR3 sequence is 13 residues long. The CDR3 reads CASSSNGVFPLHF. CDR3 nucleotides: TGTGCCAGCAGCTCCAACGGGGTTTTTCCCCTCCACTTT.

The CDR3 nucleotides read TGTGCCAGCAGCTTATATAGCACCTATGGCTACACCTTC. It encodes CASSLYSTYGYTF. The V call is TRBV7-9, the J call TRBJ1-2; D not resolved. The CDR3 is made up of 13 amino acids. V was cut by 2 bases and J by 4 bases, with 8 bases left in between. CDR1 and CDR2 from the germline V gene are SEHNR and FQNEAQ (reference sequence).

This chain links TRBV10-2 with TRBJ2-3; D not resolved. V was cut by 1 base and J by 4 bases, with 6 bases left in between. Germline loops: CDR1 WSHSY, CDR2 SAAADI. This CDR3 has 13 amino acids. CDR3 protein: CASSEYLADTQYF. The CDR3 nucleotides read TGCGCCAGCAGTGAGTATCTAGCAGATACGCAGTATTTT.

This chain links TRBV5-3 with TRBJ1-5, with D possibly being TRBD1 (6 bases). TRBV5-3 carries the ORF label, with uncertain function. Trimming removed 4 bases from V and 6 bases from J, with 26 bases in between. The CDR3 has 18 residues. The CDR3 region has the DNA TGTGCCAGAAGCCTACACACCCCCGGGACCAAAGGGGGTCAGCCCCAGCATTTT. Translating gives CARSLHTPGTKGGQPQHF.

This chain connects TRBV5-1 to TRBJ2-3; 12 bases are a match to TRBD2. This CDR3 is 18 amino acids long. Germline assignment: CDR1 SGHRS and CDR2 YFSETQ. Germline trimming cut 4 bases from V and 5 bases from J; bases unmatched to any gene: 14. CDR3: CASSPYPLAGGIGDTQYF. Written as DNA, the CDR3 is TGCGCCAGCAGCCCCTACCCCCTAGCGGGGGGGATTGGAGATACGCAGTATTTT.

The CDR3 DNA reads as TGTGCCAGCAGCTTAGATAACAGCCTCCTCAATCAGCCCCAGCATTTT. It translates to CASSLDNSLLNQPQHF. This sequence joins TRBV7-8 and TRBJ1-5; unclear D gene. Looked up from germline, CDR1 is SGHVS and CDR2 is FQNEAQ. The CDR3 length is 16 residues. Trimming took 1 base from V and 3 from J, leaving 13 bases between them.

The chain is built from TRBV25-1 and TRBJ2-1; 8 bases fit TRBD1. V dropped 10 bases and J dropped 0; count of bases not matched to a gene: 17. The CDR3 loop spans 18 amino acids. Germline loops: CDR1 MGHDK, CDR2 SYGVNS. In DNA, the CDR3 is TGTGCCACCGGACCCGGACAGGGTTTTGGTGGCTCCTACAATGAGCAGTTCTTC. It translates to CATGPGQGFGGSYNEQFF.

This clone was seen a handful of times. The rearrangement links TRBV7-2 to TRBJ2-3, with TRBD2 identical over 8 bases. CDR1 SGHTA and CDR2 FQGNSA come from the germline V gene. This CDR3 comprises 15 residues. V was clipped by 4 bases and J by 7 bases; unmatched bases: 10. The CDR3 coding sequence is TGTGCCAGCAGCTCGCGGGCGGGGGGCGAATATACGCAGTATTTT. Its translation: CASSSRAGGEYTQYF.

V usage is TRBV6-6 and J usage is TRBJ1-2; 8 bases are shared with TRBD1. The CDR3 loop spans 11 amino acids. Germline loops: CDR1 MNHNY, CDR2 SVGAGI (reference sequence). The V and J ends lost 8 bases and 5 bases, in that order; junction bases with no gene match: 1. The CDR3 loop reads CASHRGYGYTF. The CDR3 region has the DNA TGTGCCAGCCACAGGGGGTATGGCTACACCTTC.

This chain links TRBV24-1 with TRBJ2-2; 8 nucleotides line up with TRBD1. V lost 3 bases to trimming and J lost 7 bases; unmatched junction nucleotides: 6. The CDR3 runs to 15 residues. Germline CDR1 is KGHDR and CDR2 is SFDVKD. This chain's CDR3 is CATSDTGGGDGELFF. The CDR3 DNA follows: TGTGCCACCAGTGATACAGGGGGTGGAGACGGGGAGCTGTTTTTT.

V gene TRBV7-9 combines with J gene TRBJ1-6, with 11 nucleotides matching TRBD1. Trimming removed 5 bases from V and 9 bases from J; junction bases left unmatched: 9. CDR1 SEHNR and CDR2 FQNEAQ come from the germline V gene (reference sequence). The CDR3 totals 16 residues. The CDR3 here is CASSPRTGGRGSPLHF. The CDR3 region has the DNA TGTGCCAGCAGCCCGCGGACAGGGGGCAGAGGTTCACCCCTCCACTTT.

V usage is TRBV7-8 and J usage is TRBJ2-2; D may be TRBD1 (5 bases). Trimming removed 4 bases from V and 7 bases from J, with 10 bases in between. This CDR3 has 13 residues. Germline V gene sequence: CDR1 SGHVS, CDR2 FQNEAQ. CDR3: CASSSGPIGELFF. The CDR3 nucleotides are TGTGCCAGCAGCTCAGGGCCTATCGGGGAGCTGTTTTTT.

Turning to this clone: The identical CDR3 is also encoded by other nucleotide sequences in the sample. This chain joins TRBV20-1 and TRBJ2-7; 7 bases line up with TRBD1. CDR1 DFQATT and CDR2 SNEGSKA come from the germline V gene (reference sequence). The CDR3 spans 11 residues. Trimming took 5 bases from V and 3 from J; bases not matched to a gene: 1. The CDR3 DNA follows: TGCAGTGCTCGGGACAGCTACGAGCAGTACTTC. Residues: CSARDSYEQYF.

V and J are TRBV25-1 and TRBJ1-4, with 7 bases aligning to TRBD1. With V trimmed by 3 bases and J by 3 bases, 1 base remained unmatched. Germline loops: CDR1 MGHDK, CDR2 SYGVNS. This CDR3 is built from 14 residues. The CDR3 protein is CASSETGSNEKLFF. The CDR3 nucleotides are TGTGCCAGCAGTGAGACAGGGTCTAATGAAAAACTGTTTTTT.

The chain joins TRBV6-4 to TRBJ2-1; D perhaps matches TRBD1 (6 bases). The length of the CDR3 is 14 residues. Germline-derived CDR1 and CDR2 are MRHNA and SNTAGT. V lost 3 bases and J lost 10, with 16 bases in between. The CDR3 protein is CASSDSTGSGEQFF. The CDR3 nucleotides read TGTGCCAGCAGTGATTCCACAGGGTCGGGGGAGCAGTTCTTC.

The V gene is TRBV4-3, the J gene TRBJ2-3, with TRBD2 identical over 7 bases. Germline CDR1 reads LGHNA; CDR2 reads YSLEER. The junction had 12 bases not matched to a gene; V was cut back by 3 bases and J by 6 bases. This CDR3 contains 16 residues. CDR3 sequence: CASSQGRAGSADTQYF. The CDR3 DNA is TGCGCCAGCAGCCAGGGGCGAGCGGGGAGTGCTGATACGCAGTATTTT.

V and J are TRBV6-4 and TRBJ1-1, with 8 nucleotides matching TRBD1. J gave up 4 bases and V 2 bases, and 3 bases lay outside the gene matches. Germline CDR1 is MRHNA and CDR2 is SNTAGT. The CDR3 contains 14 residues. The CDR3 reads CASSDGQGGTEAFF. The CDR3 nucleotides read TGTGCCAGCAGTGACGGACAGGGAGGCACTGAAGCTTTCTTT.

This clone is a singleton in its sample. V gene TRBV7-2 combines with J gene TRBJ2-3, with 15 bases aligning to TRBD2. The germline CDR1 and CDR2 sequences are SGHTA and FQGNSA. V was clipped by 4 bases and J by 4 bases; unmatched bases: 9. This CDR3 region has 18 residues. This chain's CDR3 is CASSYRTSGGVKADTQYF. CDR3 bases: TGTGCCAGCAGCTACAGGACTAGCGGGGGGGTGAAGGCAGATACGCAGTATTTT.

The CDR3 DNA reads TGTGCCAGCAGTTTATGGCGAGGGGGCGCGATCGAAAAACTGTTTTTT. Protein sequence: CASSLWRGGAIEKLFF. The V gene is TRBV28, the J gene TRBJ1-4; TRBD1 agrees at 7 bases. V lost 0 bases, J lost 8 bases, and 9 bases stayed unmatched. CDR1 and CDR2 (germline): MDHEN, SYDVKM. The CDR3 spans 16 residues.

The gene calls are TRBV7-2 and TRBJ1-2; unclear D gene. The CDR3 consists of 15 residues. The germline gives CDR1 SGHTA, CDR2 FQGNSA. V was pared by 3 bases and J by 3 bases, with 14 bases between. The DNA for the CDR3 is TGTGCCAGCAGCTTTTCCCCAGGCTCAGACTATGGCTACACCTTC. This codes for CASSFSPGSDYGYTF.

V is TRBV6-4 and J is TRBJ2-3; 7 nucleotides agree with TRBD1. Trimming at V came to 2 bases and at J to 5 bases, leaving 7 bases not matched to a gene. Germline loops: CDR1 MRHNA, CDR2 SNTAGT. This CDR3 comprises 15 residues. The CDR3 here is CASSDVGQRGDTQYF. The CDR3 DNA is TGTGCCAGCAGTGACGTGGGACAGCGTGGAGATACGCAGTATTTT.

Details on this clone: Other DNA sequences in this sample translate to the same CDR3. V and J are TRBV9 and TRBJ1-3; D possibly corresponds to TRBD1 (6 bases). This CDR3 has 15 residues. CDR1 is SGDLS, CDR2 YYNGEE, per germline. Trimming cost V 3 bases and J 2 bases, with 12 bases left between them. The CDR3 loop reads CASSETGFTGNTIYF. The DNA for the CDR3 is TGTGCCAGCAGCGAAACAGGGTTTACTGGAAACACCATATATTTT.

The rearrangement uses TRBV27 and TRBJ2-1; 8 nucleotides align to TRBD2. The CDR3 totals 16 residues. Germline CDR1 and CDR2: MNHEY and SMNVEV (reference sequence). Trimming cost V 4 bases and J 1 base; bases outside gene matches: 6. Here the CDR3 DNA reads TGTGCCAGCAGTTGGAAACTAGCGGATTCCTACAATGAGCAGTTCTTC. Its translation: CASSWKLADSYNEQFF.

The chain combines TRBV30 with TRBJ2-5; 7 nucleotides agree with TRBD1. This CDR3 has 19 amino acids. In germline, CDR1 is GTSNPN, CDR2 SVGIG (reference sequence). The J segment lost 3 bases and the V segment lost 0 bases, leaving 19 bases of the junction unmatched. CDR3: CAWSVGAVRGTEGKETQYF. The CDR3 DNA reads TGTGCCTGGAGTGTAGGCGCGGTAAGAGGGACAGAGGGAAAAGAGACCCAGTACTTC.